This entry lists 27 T cell receptor beta chains sequenced from one sample in a study of blood T cell repertoires in COVID-19. Sequenced by immunoSEQ multiplex PCR; TCRdb stores in-frame clones only, minus some. Of 90,000 to 140,000 clones listed, 81% were seen once; the top ten hold approximately 40%. The sequenced sample consisted of peripheral blood. The receptors come from a man older than 75 with acute or convalescent COVID-19.

V is TRBV7-3 and J is TRBJ2-1, with TRBD1 matching 7 bases. CDR3 length: 17 amino acids. V lost 1 base and J lost 4; bases outside the gene matches: 10. Germline CDR1 reads SGHTA; CDR2 reads FQGTGA. The CDR3 sequence: CASSLSFRDRDYNEQFF. Here the CDR3 DNA reads TGTGCCAGCAGCTTAAGTTTCCGAGACAGGGATTACAATGAGCAGTTCTTC.

The rearrangement uses TRBV27 and TRBJ1-4; weak D call: TRBD1 (5 bases). CDR3 length equals 15 residues. V lost 1 base and J lost 7, with 13 bases in between. Germline V gene lookup returns CDR1 MNHEY and CDR2 SMNVEV (reference sequence). CDR3 in amino acids: CASSLWGLGGEKLFF. The CDR3 DNA reads as TGTGCCAGCAGTTTATGGGGACTTGGGGGTGAAAAACTGTTTTTT.

This clone was counted a single time. This chain uses TRBV28 with TRBJ1-1, with D possibly TRBD1 on 6 matching bases. The CDR3 covers 12 residues. Germline CDR1 and CDR2: MDHEN and SYDVKM. V dropped 6 bases and J dropped 11 bases, with 16 bases sitting between them. The CDR3 sequence: CASSSNRVGAFF. CDR3 sequence (DNA): TGTGCCAGCAGCTCAAACAGGGTTGGGGCTTTCTTT.

The chain joins TRBV28 to TRBJ1-1; D is perhaps TRBD1 (6 bases). V was trimmed by 5 bases and J by 6 bases, leaving 16 bases between them. This CDR3 region has 14 residues. The germline gives CDR1 MDHEN, CDR2 SYDVKM. The CDR3 spells CASSPVGGRAEAFF. CDR3 in DNA: TGTGCCAGCAGTCCAGTAGGGGGAAGGGCTGAAGCTTTCTTT. Filled out from reference TRBV28 and TRBJ1-1, the complete variable domain reads DVKVTQSSRYLVKRTGEKVFLECVQDMDHENMFWYRQDPGLGLRLIYFSYDVKMKEKGDIPEGYSVSREKKERFSLILESASTNQTSMYLCASSPVGGRAEAFFGQGTRLTVV.

This chain joins TRBV28 and TRBJ1-1; 9 nucleotides agree with TRBD1. Trimming cost V 1 base and J 0 bases; bases outside gene matches: 9. The CDR3 covers 18 residues. Germline CDR1 is MDHEN and CDR2 is SYDVKM. This chain's CDR3 is CASSLSGDRVNMNTEAFF. CDR3 sequence (DNA): TGTGCCAGCAGTTTATCTGGGGACAGGGTAAACATGAACACTGAAGCTTTCTTT.

The chain carries TRBV9 and TRBJ1-1; D call uncertain. In germline, CDR1 is SGDLS, CDR2 YYNGEE. This CDR3 is built from 13 residues. Trimming removed 1 base from V and 7 bases from J, with 11 bases in between. In nucleotides, the CDR3 is TGTGCCAGCAGCGTACGTCCGGAGGGTGAAGCTTTCTTT. It codes for CASSVRPEGEAFF.

This CDR3 is CASARQGAGNEQFF. The CDR3 DNA sequence: TGCGCCAGCGCAAGACAGGGGGCGGGTAATGAGCAGTTCTTC. This rearrangement joins TRBV5-1 to TRBJ2-1; the match to TRBD1 covers 10 bases. The CDR3 spans 14 residues. V dropped 7 bases and J dropped 7; count of bases not matched to a gene: 8. Germline lookup yields CDR1 SGHRS and CDR2 YFSETQ.

The chain recombines TRBV27 with TRBJ1-5, with D maybe TRBD1 (6 bases). Germline V gene sequence: CDR1 MNHEY, CDR2 SMNVEV (reference sequence). The CDR3 contains 15 residues. V was pared by 4 bases and J by 2 bases, with 12 bases between. For the CDR3, the DNA is TGTGCCAGCAGTTCCATGGCAGGGGGCAATCAGCCCCAGCATTTT. Translation: CASSSMAGGNQPQHF.

This chain uses TRBV29-1 with TRBJ2-1; D is undetermined. V lost 7 bases to trimming and J lost 5 bases, with 6 bases between them. CDR1 SQVTM and CDR2 ANQGSEA come from the germline V gene. This CDR3 comprises 10 residues. CDR3 in DNA: TGCAGCGCCTCGGACAATGAGCAGTTCTTC. Translated, it gives CSASDNEQFF.

The chain carries TRBV20-1 and TRBJ2-4; D remains unclear. V lost 6 bases and J lost 3, with 6 bases in between. Germline CDR1 reads DFQATT; CDR2 reads SNEGSKA (reference sequence). The CDR3 has 11 amino acids. The chain's CDR3 is CSAPSKNIQYF. The CDR3 DNA follows: TGCAGTGCGCCCAGCAAAAACATTCAGTACTTC.

The chain recombines TRBV6-5 with TRBJ2-7, with TRBD2 matching over 8 bases. J gave up 6 bases and V 7 bases, and 14 bases lay outside the gene matches. The CDR3 has 15 residues. The germline CDR1 and CDR2 sequences are MNHEY and SVGAGI. CDR3 DNA sequence: TGTGCCAGCACTGGCACTAGCGGAGCGGCGATCGAGCAGTACTTC. It codes for CASTGTSGAAIEQYF.

The chain has TRBV5-1 and TRBJ1-1, with a weak D call TRBD1 (5 bases). Looked up from germline, CDR1 is SGHRS and CDR2 is YFSETQ. Between the trimmed V and J ends, which lost 4 bases and 1 base, there was a span of 11 bases. The CDR3 has 14 residues. CDR3 bases: TGCGCCAGCAGCCCCCATACAGGGAACACTGAAGCTTTCTTT. Protein: CASSPHTGNTEAFF.

Turning to this clone: Different DNA sequences within this sample yield the same CDR3. The J gene is TRBJ2-5, the V gene TRBV18; TRBD2 might be the D (6 bases). With 2 bases removed from V and 5 bases from J, the gap between germline ends came to 9 bases. Germline-derived CDR1 and CDR2 are KGHSH and LQKENI. This CDR3 contains 13 residues. The CDR3 spells CASSPSGGETQYF. The CDR3 nucleotides are TGTGCCAGCTCACCATCCGGGGGTGAGACCCAGTACTTC.

The rearrangement joins TRBV6-5 to TRBJ2-7; 7 bases are a match to TRBD1. CDR1 and CDR2 (germline): MNHEY, SVGAGI. The J segment lost 5 bases and the V segment lost 4 bases, leaving 2 bases of the junction unmatched. The CDR3 has 12 amino acids. CDR3 in DNA: TGTGCCAGCAGTTTAACAGGGGACGAGCAGTACTTC. Residues: CASSLTGDEQYF.

The table lists this clone with a few counts. The rearrangement joins TRBV6-2 or TRBV6-3 to TRBJ2-7; D may be TRBD1 (6 bases). The germline CDR1 and CDR2 sequences are MNHEY and SVGEGT. V was trimmed by 0 bases and J by 4 bases, leaving 16 bases between them. CDR3 length equals 16 residues. The DNA of the CDR3 is TGTGCCAGCAGTTACTCGAGAGACAGGATGGGGTACGAGCAGTACTTC. It encodes CASSYSRDRMGYEQYF.

The chain is built from TRBV28 and TRBJ1-6, with D unclear. The CDR3 contains 18 residues. V lost 3 bases, J lost 0 bases, and 15 bases lay in between. Germline V gene lookup returns CDR1 MDHEN and CDR2 SYDVKM. The CDR3 DNA reads TGTGCCAGCAGTTTCGGCAGCCCTAGGAGCTCCTATAATTCACCCCTCCACTTT. This sequence encodes CASSFGSPRSSYNSPLHF.

In the case of this clone: The junction does not match germline at one end; this may be a read error. The chain links TRBV7-7 to TRBJ2-1, with D possibly being TRBD2 (5 bases). CDR3 length: 13 amino acids. CDR1 is SSHAT and CDR2 is FNYEAQ in the germline V gene (reference sequence). The CDR3 spells CASSLDGINEQFF. CDR3 coding DNA: TGTGCTAGCAGCTTAGACGGGATCAATGAGCAGTTCTTC.

Only one count was recorded for this clone. The rearrangement links TRBV28 to TRBJ1-1; D gene uncertain. The ends were cut back, 5 bases at V and 4 bases at J, with 11 bases in the middle. The CDR3 has 13 residues. The germline V gene has CDR1 MDHEN and CDR2 SYDVKM. The CDR3 here is CASSASLGTEAFF. In DNA form, the CDR3 reads TGTGCCAGCAGTGCGAGTCTAGGCACTGAAGCTTTCTTT.

This clone was seen a few times. The rearrangement links TRBV29-1 to TRBJ1-4, with a possible D match to TRBD1 (6 bases). CDR3 length: 12 residues. CDR1 and CDR2 (germline): SQVTM, ANQGSEA. Trimming cost V 3 bases and J 11 bases, with 13 bases left between them. The CDR3 is CSVDLGGGKLFF. The CDR3 DNA is TGCAGCGTTGACTTAGGGGGAGGGAAACTGTTTTTT.

This clone was counted between two and nine times. This sequence joins TRBV2 and TRBJ2-2; D is perhaps TRBD1 (5 bases). V lost 11 bases to trimming and J lost 2 bases, with 15 bases between them. The germline V gene has CDR1 SNHLY and CDR2 FYNNEI. The CDR3 is 14 residues long. The CDR3 protein is CAGQGPYNTGELFF. CDR3 in DNA: TGTGCCGGACAAGGCCCGTATAACACCGGGGAGCTGTTTTTT.

The chain employs TRBV6-2 or TRBV6-3 and TRBJ1-2; TRBD1 matches 7 bases. This CDR3 is 16 amino acids long. The V gene end was trimmed by 2 bases and the J gene end by 7 bases; junction bases not matched to a gene: 13. The germline gives CDR1 MNHEY, CDR2 SVGEGT. The CDR3 loop reads CASSYRTGSDPGGYTF. CDR3 nucleotides: TGTGCCAGCAGTTACCGGACAGGTTCAGACCCGGGTGGCTACACCTTC.

The chain joins TRBV7-9 to TRBJ2-7, with unresolved D. This CDR3 has 14 residues. Germline CDR1 is SEHNR and CDR2 is FQNEAQ (reference sequence). Deletions cut 5 bases from V and 3 bases from J, with 14 bases between. Here the CDR3 DNA reads TGTGCCAGCAGCACCCAGTCCGAAAACTACGAGCAGTACTTC. Its translation is CASSTQSENYEQYF. The full variable domain, in which reference TRBV7-9 and TRBJ2-7 provide the parts outside the CDR3, is DTGVSQNPRHKITKRGQNVTFRCDPISEHNRLYWYRQTLGQGPEFLTYFQNEAQLEKSRLLSDRFSAERPKGSFSTLEIQRTEQGDSAMYLCASSTQSENYEQYFGPGTRLTVT.

The chain is built from TRBV7-9 and TRBJ2-5; the match to TRBD2 covers 8 bases. There are 16 residues in the CDR3. Germline trimming cut 5 bases from V and 2 bases from J; bases unmatched to any gene: 10. Looked up from germline, CDR1 is SEHNR and CDR2 is FQNEAQ (reference sequence). CDR3 coding DNA: TGTGCCAGCAGCCCCAGGGTTAGCGGGAAACAAGAGACCCAGTACTTC. This encodes CASSPRVSGKQETQYF.

The J gene is TRBJ1-1, the V gene TRBV5-1, with D maybe TRBD1 (6 bases). V lost 4 bases to trimming and J lost 5 bases, with 15 bases between them. This CDR3 is built from 14 residues. Germline CDR1 and CDR2: SGHRS and YFSETQ. Written as DNA, the CDR3 is TGCGCCAGCAGCCTCGGCAGGGGACGGACTGAAGCTTTCTTT. This translates into CASSLGRGRTEAFF.

The chain combines TRBV28 with TRBJ2-5; D is undetermined. V dropped 6 bases and J dropped 0 bases, with 8 bases sitting between them. The germline gives CDR1 MDHEN, CDR2 SYDVKM. This CDR3 is 13 amino acids long. The CDR3 here is CASSHDNQETQYF. The DNA of the CDR3 is TGTGCCAGCAGCCACGACAACCAAGAGACCCAGTACTTC.

This chain links TRBV12-3 or TRBV12-4 with TRBJ2-2; 7 nucleotides line up with TRBD1. J lost 10 bases, V lost 6 bases, and 8 bases had no gene match. The CDR3 spans 13 residues. The chain's CDR3 is CASRGTEQSELFF. The CDR3 DNA sequence: TGTGCCAGCAGGGGGACAGAACAATCGGAGCTGTTTTTT.

The V call is TRBV5-1, the J call TRBJ1-6; 7 bases align to TRBD1. Germline lookup yields CDR1 SGHRS and CDR2 YFSETQ. V dropped 1 base and J dropped 5; count of bases not matched to a gene: 3. CDR3 length: 15 residues. The CDR3 reads CASSLPGGNNSPLHF. As DNA, the CDR3 is TGCGCCAGCAGCTTGCCAGGGGGGAATAATTCACCCCTCCACTTT.